Sequencing of this TCR beta chain was carried out in a study of breast tumors, draining lymph nodes, adjacent tissues. Study-level findings and limits: Compared with basal-like, luminal-like tumors shared significantly more repertoire with nontumor tissue. Tumor TCR diversity was below lymph nodes but above nontumor tissue. That most tumor T cells come from lymph nodes remained unproven. Findings are consistent with lymph node origin and intratumoral expansion of most tumor T cells.

Axillary draining lymph nodes of breast cancer patients supplied the node samples. TCRdb independently ran MiXCR on the multiplex PCR reads; one entry per CDR3 protein. The profile shows about 230,000 distinct CDR3 sequences, around 32% of them singletons. This clonotype has at least ten counts. What it binds is unknown. After removal of 6 bases from V and 4 bases from J, the junction contained 9 bases not matched to a gene. This CDR3 contains 15 residues. Per the germline V gene, CDR1 is SNHLY and CDR2 is FYNNEI. The chain combines TRBV2 with TRBJ1-2, with 9 positions matching TRBD1. Sequencing used axillary lymph node tissue. This receptor was taken from a female donor with breast cancer. Some clones in this sample may be carry-over from other donors' samples. The CDR3 is CASSVYRGQSYGYTF. The CDR3 bases are TGTGCCAGCAGCGTCTACAGGGGGCAAAGCTATGGCTACACCTTC.